This TCR beta chain is from a study of graft-versus-host responses after intestinal transplantation. The germline V gene has CDR1 LNHDA and CDR2 SQIVND (reference sequence). With 1 base clipped from V and 4 bases from J, the junction kept 5 bases outside the gene matches. This CDR3 contains 15 residues. Sequenced by immunoSEQ multiplex PCR; TCRdb stores in-frame clones only, minus some. The sample holds some 110,000 clones, 93% seen once. Points on this clone: Antigen specificity is unknown.

Material: unstimulated CD8+ T cells sorted from spleen or lymph node cells, obtained before transplant. The V and J genes are TRBV19 and TRBJ2-7; 9 positions agree with TRBD2. The TCR comes from a human donor who was the organ donor for an intestinal transplant. The CDR3 loop reads CASSIGASGVYEQYF. CDR3 DNA: TGTGCCAGTAGTATAGGGGCTAGCGGGGTTTACGAGCAGTACTTC.